One and the same sample provided the 23 T cell receptor beta chains below, sequenced in a study of OX40 agonist ivuxolimab in advanced cancers. Profiling relied on immunoSEQ multiplex PCR, and the TCRdb table lists in-frame clones only, not all of them. In the table there are tens of thousands of clones, about four fifths of which are singletons. The starting material was CD4+ or CD8+ T cells sorted from blood, obtained in a trial of the OX40 agonist ivuxolimab. These receptors all stem from an adult with an advanced solid tumor such as melanoma, head and neck, liver or kidney cancer.

This clone was picked up a small number of times. The chain recombines TRBV6-1 with TRBJ1-1, with 7 nucleotides matching TRBD1. There are 13 residues in the CDR3. Unmatched junction bases numbered 6, after V lost 7 bases and J lost 4 bases. From germline, CDR1 is MNHNS and CDR2 SASEGT. The CDR3 DNA reads as TGTGCCAGCAAATCAGGGGGGACCACTGAAGCTTTCTTT. Residues: CASKSGGTTEAFF.

The chain combines TRBV13 with TRBJ2-5; D may be TRBD1 or TRBD2 (5 bases each). CDR1 is PRHDT, CDR2 FYEKMQ, per germline (reference sequence). This CDR3 comprises 12 residues. Trimming took off 10 bases at V and 8 bases at J, with 17 bases between the two ends. CDR3 DNA: TGTGCCATCTCGGGGCAGGGTGGAACCCAGTACTTC. This sequence encodes CAISGQGGTQYF.

The chain recombines TRBV28 with TRBJ2-6; D perhaps matches TRBD1 (6 bases). Germline V CDR1 and CDR2: MDHEN, SYDVKM. V was clipped by 5 bases and J by 8 bases, with 13 bases between them. This CDR3 region has 14 residues. CDR3 amino acids: CASSVGQRPNVLTF. DNA of the CDR3: TGTGCCAGCAGTGTAGGACAGCGTCCCAACGTCCTGACTTTC.

The chain is built from TRBV10-3 and TRBJ2-3, with 8 nucleotides matching TRBD2. With V trimmed by 4 bases and J by 2 bases, 8 bases remained unmatched. CDR3 size: 16 residues. The germline gives CDR1 ENHRY, CDR2 SYGVKD. CDR3 sequence (DNA): TGTGCCATCAGTGGAAACGGGGGGGCCGTCACAGATACGCAGTATTTT. This translates into CAISGNGGAVTDTQYF.

The chain employs TRBV5-4 and TRBJ2-5; TRBD1 might be the D (5 bases). Germline CDR1 reads SGHNT; CDR2 reads YYREEE (reference sequence). The CDR3 totals 14 residues. V lost 3 bases to trimming and J lost 1 base, with 10 bases between them. CDR3 region: CASSYLGPQETQYF. For the CDR3, the DNA is TGTGCCAGCAGCTACCTGGGGCCCCAAGAGACCCAGTACTTC. Supplemented by reference TRBV5-4 and TRBJ2-5, the full variable domain reads ETGVTQSPTHLIKTRGQQVTLRCSSQSGHNTVSWYQQALGQGPQFIFQYYREEENGRGNFPPRFSGLQFPNYSSELNVNALELDDSALYLCASSYLGPQETQYFGPGTRLLVL.

CDR3 sequence: CASSSGQGSSVAFF. The CDR3 DNA is TGCGCCAGCAGCTCTGGACAGGGCTCGTCGGTAGCTTTCTTT. The chain links TRBV5-1 to TRBJ1-1; 8 nucleotides line up with TRBD1. From germline, CDR1 is SGHRS and CDR2 YFSETQ. The CDR3 contains 14 residues. The V segment lost 3 bases and the J segment 10 bases; nucleotides outside the gene matches: 11.

This sequence joins TRBV2 and TRBJ1-5; D gene unclear. This CDR3 has 13 residues. The V and J ends lost 3 bases and 2 bases respectively, with 5 bases between them. CDR1 and CDR2 (germline): SNHLY, FYNNEI. The CDR3 is CASSDMGNQPQHF. The CDR3 coding sequence is TGTGCCAGCAGTGATATGGGCAATCAGCCCCAGCATTTT.

This chain connects TRBV28 to TRBJ2-5; 9 bases are shared with TRBD1. Germline assignment: CDR1 MDHEN and CDR2 SYDVKM. CDR3 size: 14 residues. Germline trimming cut 3 bases from V and 5 bases from J; bases unmatched to any gene: 4. CDR3 in amino acids: CASSFGTGRETQYF. Written as DNA, the CDR3 is TGTGCCAGCAGTTTTGGGACAGGGAGGGAGACCCAGTACTTC.

This chain uses TRBV12-5 with TRBJ2-7, with 7 bases lining up with TRBD1. The trim removed 1 base at V and 3 bases at J, leaving 3 bases unmatched. Per the germline V gene, CDR1 is LGHNT and CDR2 is FRNRAP. This CDR3 has 14 residues. The CDR3 loop is CASGLGDSCYEQYF. The DNA of the CDR3 is TGTGCTAGTGGTTTGGGGGACAGTTGCTACGAGCAGTACTTC.

This clone was found once. This chain connects TRBV4-1 to TRBJ2-3; unclear D gene. Trimming stripped 0 bases from V and 3 bases from J, with 4 bases between. The CDR3 length is 13 residues. CDR1 MGHRA and CDR2 YSYEKL come from the germline V gene. The CDR3 reads CASSQEETDTQYF. As DNA, the CDR3 is TGCGCCAGCAGCCAAGAAGAGACAGATACGCAGTATTTT.

The chain has TRBV6-5 and TRBJ2-7; 8 bases are a match to TRBD2. The germline V gene encodes CDR1 MNHEY and CDR2 SVGAGI. This CDR3 has 15 residues. Trimming removed 0 bases from V and 2 bases from J; junction bases left unmatched: 3. The CDR3 spells CASSYSRGAAYEQYF. The CDR3 DNA reads TGTGCCAGCAGTTACTCGCGGGGGGCGGCCTACGAGCAGTACTTC.

The genes are TRBV5-1 and TRBJ1-1; the D gene is possibly TRBD1 (5 bases). V dropped 4 bases and J dropped 6 bases, with 16 bases sitting between them. The CDR3 consists of 14 residues. Germline values: CDR1 SGHRS, CDR2 YFSETQ. This CDR3 reads CASSPGGGSPEAFF. The CDR3 DNA follows: TGCGCCAGCAGCCCCGGGGGGGGATCCCCTGAAGCTTTCTTT.

This clone was picked up one time. The V gene is TRBV5-1, the J gene TRBJ2-1, with 10 bases matching TRBD2. Germline V lookup: CDR1 SGHRS, CDR2 YFSETQ. There are 14 residues in the CDR3. V was pared by 4 bases and J by 8 bases, with 6 bases of the junction left unmatched. CDR3 region: CASSPGLALDEQFF. CDR3 nucleotide sequence: TGCGCCAGCAGCCCGGGACTAGCGTTGGATGAGCAGTTCTTC.

The CDR3 protein is CASIMRDYGYTF. The CDR3 DNA follows: TGTGCCAGCATTATGCGCGACTATGGCTACACCTTC. The chain joins TRBV27 to TRBJ1-2; D gene ambiguous. V dropped 7 bases and J dropped 3 bases, with 9 bases sitting between them. The V gene's germline CDR1 is MNHEY and CDR2 SMNVEV (reference sequence). The CDR3 is 12 amino acids.

The gene calls are TRBV7-9 and TRBJ1-1; D unclear. This CDR3 comprises 14 residues. From germline, CDR1 is SEHNR and CDR2 FQNEAQ (reference sequence). Trimming shortened V by 5 bases and J by 1 base, and 11 bases separated the two germline ends. CDR3 nucleotide sequence: TGTGCCAGCAGCCTAAATGGCCCGAACACTGAAGCTTTCTTT. Translated: CASSLNGPNTEAFF.

Here the CDR3 reads CASSPTMGNIQYF. The DNA for the CDR3 is TGTGCCAGCAGCCCGACGATGGGGAACATTCAGTACTTC. The chain combines TRBV7-6 with TRBJ2-4; D gene unclear. Germline assignment: CDR1 SGHVS and CDR2 FNYEAQ. This CDR3 is built from 13 residues. With 5 bases removed from V and 7 bases from J, the gap between germline ends came to 12 bases.

CDR3 in DNA: TGTGCCAGCAGTCTACAGGTAATGAACACTGAAGCTTTCTTT. This codes for CASSLQVMNTEAFF. This chain uses TRBV11-2 with TRBJ1-1, with D possibly matching TRBD1 (5 bases). Germline CDR1 and CDR2: SGHAT and FQNNGV. This CDR3 is 14 amino acids long. The ends were cut back, 6 bases at V and 0 bases at J, with 11 bases in the middle. The full variable domain, its missing parts supplied by reference TRBV11-2 and TRBJ1-1, is EAGVAQSPRYKIIEKRQSVAFWCNPISGHATLYWYQQILGQGPKLLIQFQNNGVVDDSQLPKDRFSAERLKGVDSTLKIQPAKLEDSAVYLCASSLQVMNTEAFFGQGTRLTVV.

This clone has a handful of counts. The genes are TRBV10-1 and TRBJ2-6; D possibly corresponds to TRBD1 (5 bases). The length of the CDR3 is 15 residues. The ends were cut back, 11 bases at V and 2 bases at J, with 16 bases in the middle. CDR1 and CDR2 from the germline V gene are WNHNN and SYGVQD (reference sequence). The CDR3 is CAVSQQVTGANVLTF. The CDR3 DNA reads as TGCGCCGTATCTCAACAGGTAACTGGGGCCAACGTCCTGACTTTC.

The chain is built from TRBV6-5 and TRBJ1-5; D unresolved. V lost 5 bases to trimming and J lost 0 bases, with 8 bases between them. In germline, CDR1 is MNHEY, CDR2 SVGAGI. The CDR3 totals 14 residues. CDR3 sequence: CASSVTDSNQPQHF. The CDR3 DNA reads as TGTGCCAGCAGTGTGACGGATAGCAATCAGCCCCAGCATTTT.

The genes are TRBV7-9 and TRBJ1-6; D ambiguous. The V end was cut by 3 bases, the J end by 9 bases, with 12 bases between. The CDR3 has 14 residues. Germline CDR1 is SEHNR and CDR2 is FQNEAQ (reference sequence). The CDR3, as DNA: TGTGCCAGCAGCTTGGGGAATTGGGGTTCACCCCTCCACTTT. It specifies CASSLGNWGSPLHF.

The rearrangement joins TRBV28 to TRBJ2-5; no firm D call. CDR3 length equals 15 residues. The germline V and J ends were trimmed by 5 bases and 0 bases, with 13 bases remaining between them. Germline CDR1 is MDHEN and CDR2 is SYDVKM. This chain's CDR3 is CASSRPFGNQETQYF. CDR3 nucleotide sequence: TGTGCCAGCAGTCGACCCTTTGGAAACCAAGAGACCCAGTACTTC. The whole variable domain, filled in from reference TRBV28 and TRBJ2-5, reads DVKVTQSSRYLVKRTGEKVFLECVQDMDHENMFWYRQDPGLGLRLIYFSYDVKMKEKGDIPEGYSVSREKKERFSLILESASTNQTSMYLCASSRPFGNQETQYFGPGTRLLVL.

The V gene is TRBV2, the J gene TRBJ2-7; D is perhaps TRBD1 (5 bases). This CDR3 has 12 residues. In germline, CDR1 is SNHLY, CDR2 FYNNEI. The germline V and J ends were trimmed by 8 bases and 1 base, with 9 bases remaining between them. CDR3 residues: CASQQESYEQYF. The CDR3 DNA follows: TGTGCCAGCCAACAGGAATCCTACGAGCAGTACTTC.

The J gene is TRBJ1-2, the V gene TRBV6-5, with D possibly TRBD1 on 5 matching bases. The germline V gene has CDR1 MNHEY and CDR2 SVGAGI. Trimming shortened V by 4 bases and J by 5 bases, and 5 bases separated the two germline ends. The CDR3 has 11 residues. The CDR3 loop is CASSSGYGYTF. The DNA for the CDR3 is TGTGCCAGCAGTTCAGGGTATGGCTACACCTTC.